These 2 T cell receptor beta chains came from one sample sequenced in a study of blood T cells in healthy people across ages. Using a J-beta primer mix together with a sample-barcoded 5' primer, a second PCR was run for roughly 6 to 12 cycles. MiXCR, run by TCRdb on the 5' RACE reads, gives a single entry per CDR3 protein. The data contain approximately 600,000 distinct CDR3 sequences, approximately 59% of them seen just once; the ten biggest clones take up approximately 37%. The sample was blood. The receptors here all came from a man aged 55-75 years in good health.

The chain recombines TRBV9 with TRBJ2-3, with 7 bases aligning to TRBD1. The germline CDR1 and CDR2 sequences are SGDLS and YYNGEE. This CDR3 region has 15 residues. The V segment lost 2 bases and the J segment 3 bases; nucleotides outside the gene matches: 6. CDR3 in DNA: TGTGCCAGCAGCGTGGGACAGCCCCAGACAGATACGCAGTATTTT. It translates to CASSVGQPQTDTQYF.

CDR3 bases: TGCGCCAGCAGCCCAGTCGGGGCTAGCACAGATACGCAGTATTTT. Translating it yields CASSPVGASTDTQYF. The gene calls are TRBV5-1 and TRBJ2-3; D is possibly TRBD1 or TRBD2 (5 bases each). Germline V lookup: CDR1 SGHRS, CDR2 YFSETQ. The CDR3 totals 15 residues. V dropped 4 bases and J dropped 0 bases, with 12 bases sitting between them.